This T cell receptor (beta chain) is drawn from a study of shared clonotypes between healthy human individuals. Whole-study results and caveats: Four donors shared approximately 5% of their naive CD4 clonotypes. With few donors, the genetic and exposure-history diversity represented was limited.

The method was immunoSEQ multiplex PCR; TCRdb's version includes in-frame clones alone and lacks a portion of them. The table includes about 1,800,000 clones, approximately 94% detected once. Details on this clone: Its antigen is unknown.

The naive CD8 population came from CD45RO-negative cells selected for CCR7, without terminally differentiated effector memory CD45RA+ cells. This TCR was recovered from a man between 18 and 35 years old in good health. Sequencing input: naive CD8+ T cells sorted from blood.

CDR3 sequence reads: CASSLSSAEQFF. The CDR3 DNA reads as TGTGCCAGCAGCTTAAGCAGCGCTGAGCAGTTCTTC. The chain couples TRBV11-2 to TRBJ2-1; the D is unclear. The V gene lost 2 bases and the J gene lost 9 bases, with 8 bases spanning the gap. This CDR3 has 12 residues. Germline V gives CDR1 SGHAT, CDR2 FQNNGV.